Detailed here is one TCR beta chain. What it recognizes is unknown. Data came from immunoSEQ multiplex PCR; TCRdb stores just in-frame clones and leaves some out. The sample has some 150,000 clones, around 91% seen once; the top ten hold under 5.5%. This sample was included in a study of T cell responses to AZD1222 COVID-19 vaccine. The CDR3 contains 17 residues. V gave up 0 bases and J gave up 5 bases; unmatched junction bases: 7. Germline V gene data show CDR1 as SGHRS and CDR2 as YFSETQ. Study-level findings and limits: Baseline serology detected seropositivity in only a handful of AZD1222 recipients. Donor demographics were predominantly white British with a female majority; clonal diversity may be underestimated. Nearly half of spike-specific TCRs reportedly target unmutated variant regions.

The chain joins TRBV5-1 to TRBJ2-5; TRBD2 aligns across 13 bases. The receptor's source is an adult in good health. Sequenced here: peripheral blood, sampled on day 0 of AZD1222 vaccination. CDR3 DNA sequence: TGCGCCAGCAGCTTGGGGACTAGCGGGAGTAGCCGGGAGACCCAGTACTTC. Translating gives CASSLGTSGSSRETQYF.